One T cell receptor (beta chain) is described in this entry. The data originate from a study of T cell responses to AZD1222 COVID-19 vaccine. This CDR3 spans 17 amino acids. V shed 0 bases and J 2 bases; nucleotides not matched to a gene: 8. Germline V gene data show CDR1 as SGHRS and CDR2 as YFSETQ. The data were produced by immunoSEQ multiplex PCR, yet TCRdb's version contains in-frame clones alone and is incomplete. The data hold around 120,000 clones, with 92% observed a single time. The clonotype was recovered from an adult who received the AZD1222 COVID-19 vaccine. This chain connects TRBV5-1 to TRBJ2-7; 10 nucleotides line up with TRBD2. Material: peripheral blood, obtained 28 days after the second AZD1222 dose. Written as DNA, the CDR3 is TGCGCCAGCAGCTTGGCGACAGCTAGCGGGAGTCCCTACGAGCAGTACTTC. It encodes CASSLATASGSPYEQYF. The full variable domain, rest sourced from reference TRBV5-1 and TRBJ2-7, is KAGVTQTPRYLIKTRGQQVTLSCSPISGHRSVSWYQQTPGQGLQFLFEYFSETQRNKGNFPGRFSGRQFSNSRSEMNVSTLELGDSALYLCASSLATASGSPYEQYFGPGTRLTVT.